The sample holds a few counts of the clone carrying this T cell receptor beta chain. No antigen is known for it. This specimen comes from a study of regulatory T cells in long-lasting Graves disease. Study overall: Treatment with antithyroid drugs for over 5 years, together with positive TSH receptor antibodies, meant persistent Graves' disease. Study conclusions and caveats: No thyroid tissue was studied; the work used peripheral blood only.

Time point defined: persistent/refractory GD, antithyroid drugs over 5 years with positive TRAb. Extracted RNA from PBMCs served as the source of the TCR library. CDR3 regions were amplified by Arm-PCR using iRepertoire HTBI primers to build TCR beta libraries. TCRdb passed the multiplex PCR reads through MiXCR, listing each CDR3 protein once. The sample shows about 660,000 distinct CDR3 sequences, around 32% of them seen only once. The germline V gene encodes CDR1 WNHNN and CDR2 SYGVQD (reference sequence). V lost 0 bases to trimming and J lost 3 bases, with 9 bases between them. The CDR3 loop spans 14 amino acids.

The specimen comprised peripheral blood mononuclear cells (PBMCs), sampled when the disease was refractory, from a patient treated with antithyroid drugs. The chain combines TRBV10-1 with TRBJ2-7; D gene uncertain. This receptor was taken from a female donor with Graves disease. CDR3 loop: CASSESRADYEQYF. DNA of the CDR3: TGCGCCAGCAGTGAGTCCCGGGCTGACTACGAGCAGTACTTC.